A single TCR beta chain is shown here with its context. The CDR3 runs 13 residues. Trimming left V 4 bases short and J 6 bases short, with 12 bases between. TCRdb passed the 5' RACE reads through MiXCR, listing each CDR3 protein once. The data contain approximately 84,000 distinct CDR3 sequences, over 10% of them singletons. These data belong to a study of early T cells in non-severe SARS-CoV-2 infection. This chain links TRBV12-3 or TRBV12-4 with TRBJ1-2; D may be TRBD1 (5 bases). This clonotype was obtained from an adult who was a healthcare worker with PCR-confirmed SARS-CoV-2 infection or an uninfected control (not recorded which). The specimen was whole blood. CDR3 amino acids: CASSWGNKDGYTF. CDR3 DNA sequence: TGTGCCAGCAGTTGGGGCAATAAGGATGGCTACACCTTC.